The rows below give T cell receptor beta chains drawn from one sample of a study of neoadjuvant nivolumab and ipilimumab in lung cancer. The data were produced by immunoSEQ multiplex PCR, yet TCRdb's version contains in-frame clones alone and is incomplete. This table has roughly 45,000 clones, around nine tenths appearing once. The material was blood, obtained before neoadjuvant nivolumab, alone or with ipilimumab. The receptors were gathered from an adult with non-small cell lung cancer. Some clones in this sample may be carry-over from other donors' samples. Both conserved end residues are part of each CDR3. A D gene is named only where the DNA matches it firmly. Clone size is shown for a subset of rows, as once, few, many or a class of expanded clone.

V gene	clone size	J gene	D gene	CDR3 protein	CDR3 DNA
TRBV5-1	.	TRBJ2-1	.	CASSFIRVSYNEQFF	TGCGCCAGCAGCTTCATCCGGGTCTCTTACAATGAGCAGTTCTTC
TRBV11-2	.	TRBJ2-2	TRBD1	CASSTRTGAITGELFF	TGTGCCAGCAGCACCAGGACAGGGGCTATCACCGGGGAGCTGTTTTTT
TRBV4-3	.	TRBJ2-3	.	CASSPFRLVLQSKKLTDTQYF	TGCGCCAGCAGCCCCTTTAGACTGGTGCTGCAAAGCAAAAAACTCACAGATACGCAGTATTTT
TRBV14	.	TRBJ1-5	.	CASSQGRDQPQHF	TGTGCCAGCAGCCAAGGGCGGGATCAGCCCCAGCATTTT
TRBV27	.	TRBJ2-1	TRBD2	CASSHAAGGSSYNEQFF	TGTGCCAGCAGTCATGCAGCCGGCGGGAGCTCCTACAATGAGCAGTTCTTC
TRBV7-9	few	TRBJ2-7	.	CASSPTTARSYEQYF	TGTGCCAGCAGCCCTACGACCGCCCGATCCTACGAGCAGTACTTC
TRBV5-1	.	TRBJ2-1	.	CASSLGPDSYNEQFF	TGCGCCAGCAGCTTGGGGCCGGACAGCTACAATGAGCAGTTCTTC
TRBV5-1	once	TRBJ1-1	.	CASSTDSPGTEAFF	TGCGCCAGCAGCACGGACTCACCCGGGACTGAAGCTTTCTTT
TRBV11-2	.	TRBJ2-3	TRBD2	CASSSLAGSSTDTQYF	TGTGCCAGCAGTTCTTTAGCGGGGTCTAGCACAGATACGCAGTATTTT
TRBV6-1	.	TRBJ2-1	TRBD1	CASSGGTGAFEQFF	TGTGCCAGCAGCGGAGGGACAGGGGCCTTTGAGCAGTTCTTC
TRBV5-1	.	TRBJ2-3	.	CASSSRTDSTDTQYF	TGCGCCAGCAGCTCCCGGACGGATAGCACAGATACGCAGTATTTT
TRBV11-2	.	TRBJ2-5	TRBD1	CASSLGDRQETQYF	TGTGCCAGCAGCTTGGGGGACAGACAAGAGACCCAGTACTTC
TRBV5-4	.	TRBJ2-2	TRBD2	CASSDPGLADGELFF	TGTGCCAGCAGCGACCCGGGACTAGCGGACGGGGAGCTGTTTTTT
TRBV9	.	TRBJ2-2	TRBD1	CASSAGQGTNTGELFF	TGTGCCAGCAGCGCCGGACAGGGAACGAACACCGGGGAGCTGTTTTTT
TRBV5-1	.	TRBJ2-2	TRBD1	CASSLGQENTGELFF	TGCGCCAGCAGCCTCGGACAGGAGAACACCGGGGAGCTGTTTTTT
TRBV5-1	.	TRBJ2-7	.	CASSFTGEEYEQYF	TGCGCCAGCAGCTTTACGGGAGAAGAGTACGAGCAGTACTTC
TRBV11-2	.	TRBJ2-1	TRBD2	CASTPQLANNEQFF	TGTGCCAGCACCCCCCAACTAGCGAACAATGAGCAGTTCTTC
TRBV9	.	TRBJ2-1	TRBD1	CASSVLGTGEGEQFF	TGTGCCAGCAGCGTACTTGGGACAGGGGAGGGTGAGCAGTTCTTC
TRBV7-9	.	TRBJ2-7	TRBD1	CASSLLGQGTLEQYF	TGTGCCAGCAGCCTATTGGGACAGGGAACTCTCGAGCAGTACTTC
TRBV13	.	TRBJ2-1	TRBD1	CASSSRDRVYNEQFF	TGTGCCAGCAGCAGCCGGGACAGGGTTTACAATGAGCAGTTCTTC
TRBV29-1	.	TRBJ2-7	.	CSVVGAFSKNYEQYF	TGCAGCGTTGTCGGTGCATTTAGCAAAAACTACGAGCAGTACTTC
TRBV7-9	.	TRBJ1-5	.	CASSFDGTQPQHF	TGTGCCAGCAGCTTCGACGGAACTCAGCCCCAGCATTTT
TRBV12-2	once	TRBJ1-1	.	CASRDKNRESTEAFF	TGTGCAAGTCGCGACAAGAACAGGGAATCAACTGAAGCTTTCTTT
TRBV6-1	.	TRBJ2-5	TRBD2	CASSESGRPSETQYF	TGTGCCAGCAGTGAAAGCGGGAGGCCCTCAGAGACCCAGTACTTC
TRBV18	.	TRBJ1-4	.	CASSGDEREKLFF	TGTGCCAGCTCCGGGGACGAGCGGGAAAAACTGTTTTTT
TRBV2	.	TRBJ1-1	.	CASSERQNTEAFF	TGTGCCAGCAGTGAACGACAGAACACTGAAGCTTTCTTT
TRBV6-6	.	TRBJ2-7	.	CASSYIEEQYF	TGTGCCAGCAGTTACATCGAAGAGCAGTACTTC
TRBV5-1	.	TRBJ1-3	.	CASSLANQAGNTIYF	TGCGCCAGCAGCTTGGCCAACCAGGCCGGAAACACCATATATTTT
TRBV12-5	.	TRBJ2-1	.	CASGLGQNEQFF	TGTGCTAGTGGTCTAGGCCAGAATGAGCAGTTCTTC
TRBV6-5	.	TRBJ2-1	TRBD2	CASSFLGLAGDNEQFF	TGTGCCAGCAGTTTCCTAGGACTAGCGGGAGACAATGAGCAGTTCTTC
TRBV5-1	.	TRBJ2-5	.	CASSLASVTIETQYF	TGCGCCAGCAGCTTGGCCTCGGTAACGATCGAGACCCAGTACTTC
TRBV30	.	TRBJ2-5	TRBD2	CAWSDGGGGETQYF	TGTGCCTGGAGTGATGGGGGGGGAGGGGAGACCCAGTACTTC
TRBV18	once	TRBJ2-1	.	CASSPDQSSYNEQFF	TGTGCCAGCTCACCAGACCAGTCCTCCTACAATGAGCAGTTCTTC
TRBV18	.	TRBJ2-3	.	CASSPPDRASGDTQYF	TGTGCCAGCTCACCACCTGACAGGGCCAGCGGGGATACGCAGTATTTT
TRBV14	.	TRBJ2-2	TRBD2	CASSQEAGLAGALNTGELFF	TGTGCCAGCAGCCAAGAAGCAGGGCTAGCGGGAGCCCTGAACACCGGGGAGCTGTTTTTT
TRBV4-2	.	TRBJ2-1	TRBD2	CATSDRLAGRNEQFF	TGTGCCACCTCAGATCGACTAGCGGGAAGGAATGAGCAGTTCTTC
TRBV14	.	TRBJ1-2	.	CASSQVQGNGYTF	TGTGCCAGCAGCCAAGTCCAGGGGAATGGCTACACCTTC